Included here is one T cell receptor beta chain sequence, with context. This record comes from a study of blood T cell repertoires in COVID-19. On the study more broadly: Material from acute and convalescent COVID-19 was sourced from the United States, Italy and Spain.

Seattle's cohort entered during active infection and was followed longitudinally. Authors' data handling: Nucleated cell number was recorded as an estimate derived from reference gene primer amplification. TCRdb's table, derived via immunoSEQ multiplex PCR, lists solely in-frame clones and lacks some. V, J and clone size derive from that table, while D and trimming were established from the DNA sequence. The profile shows more than 200,000 clones, roughly 86% of them singletons. This CDR3 comprises 15 residues. V lost 1 base and J lost 4; bases outside the gene matches: 5. The germline CDR1 and CDR2 sequences are SEHNR and FQNEAQ (reference sequence).

The chain joins TRBV7-9 to TRBJ2-7; 9 nucleotides line up with TRBD2. The TCR originated in a woman aged 60-70 years with COVID-19, enrolled during active disease. The sample comprised peripheral blood. The CDR3 reads CASSLESSGIYEQYF. The CDR3 region has the DNA TGTGCCAGCAGCTTAGAATCTAGCGGGATATACGAGCAGTACTTC.